A single sample is the source of the 12 T cell receptor beta chains below, sequenced in a study of tumor and adjacent non-tumor tissue in lung cancer. A modified ARM-PCR protocol with three rounds of nested PCR amplified TCRbeta. TCRdb fed the multiplex PCR reads into MiXCR, producing one record per CDR3 protein. In the table there are over 60,000 distinct CDR3 sequences, over 75% of which are singletons. The template was RNA from unsorted bulk tissue. The source material was lung tumor tissue. The receptors come from a woman between 50 and 59 years old with non-small cell lung cancer.

As for this clonotype: No conserved phenylalanine or tryptophan ends this CDR3, so it is likely a read error. This chain joins TRBV29-1 and TRBJ1-5; a possible D gene is TRBD1 (6 bases). The J call is in doubt because the DNA end fits TRBJ2-3 better. Germline V gene lookup returns CDR1 SQVTM and CDR2 ANQGSEA. The CDR3 covers 13 residues. The CDR3 bases are TGCAGCATCGCAGGGGCTGGCAATCAGCCCCAGTATTTA. Protein: CSIAGAGNQPQYL.

This clonotype is classed as medium-sized. The chain combines TRBV28 with TRBJ2-6; D unresolved. This CDR3 comprises 18 residues. V was trimmed by 6 bases and J by 2 bases, leaving 20 bases between them. Germline CDR1 and CDR2: MDHEN and SYDVKM. The CDR3 here is CASSKIMKGPTGANVLTF. CDR3 nucleotide sequence: TGTGCCAGCAGCAAAATTATGAAGGGCCCGACTGGGGCCAACGTCCTGACTTTC.

V usage is TRBV20-1 and J usage is TRBJ2-7; D is tentatively TRBD1 or TRBD2 (5 bases each). Germline V gene sequence: CDR1 DFQATT, CDR2 SNEGSKA (reference sequence). The CDR3 extends over 11 amino acids. This CDR3 reads CNAVRGYEQYF. DNA of the CDR3: TGCAATGCGGTGAGGGGCTACGAGCAGTACTTC.

For this clonotype: This is likely a read error, given that the CDR3 carries no conserved phenylalanine or tryptophan at its end. The chain links TRBV20-1 to TRBJ2-1, with 8 bases matching TRBD2. Germline-derived CDR1 and CDR2 are DFQATT and SNEGSKA (reference sequence). The length of the CDR3 is 15 residues. V gave up 1 base and J gave up 6 bases; unmatched junction bases: 8. For the CDR3, the DNA is TGCAGTGCTAGAGGTTTCCGGGAGGGTGCCAATGAGCAGTTCATC. Amino acids: CSARGFREGANEQFI.

Of note for this clonotype: One end of the junction fails to match germline, which may point to a read error. The V gene is TRBV20-1, the J gene TRBJ2-1, with 7 nucleotides matching TRBD2. This CDR3 contains 14 residues. Looked up from germline, CDR1 is DFQATT and CDR2 is SNEGSKA (reference sequence). The CDR3, as DNA: TGCAGCCTGTCGCTAGCGGCGCCCTACGATGAGCAGTTCTTC. Its translation is CSLSLAAPYDEQFF.

Of note for this clonotype: A junction boundary mismatches the germline segment, possibly from a read error. The chain combines TRBV10-3 with TRBJ2-7; possibly TRBD2 for D (6 bases). Germline V CDR1 and CDR2: ENHRY, SYGVKD. The CDR3 is made up of 15 amino acids. The CDR3 nucleotides read TGTGTCATCTCAAGACTAGTCGGGAGTACCTACGAGCAGTATTTC. It codes for CVISRLVGSTYEQYF.

The rearrangement joins TRBV29-1 to TRBJ2-1; 10 bases match TRBD2. The length of the CDR3 is 14 residues. Germline V gene data show CDR1 as SQVTM and CDR2 as ANQGSEA. With V trimmed by 4 bases and J by 5 bases, 5 bases remained unmatched. For the CDR3, the DNA is TGCAGCGTTGTACTAGCGGGATGTGACAATGAGCAGTTCTTC. Amino acids: CSVVLAGCDNEQFF.

Comment on this clonotype: A junction end diverges from the germline sequence, so it may reflect a read error. CDR3 amino acids: CASASRGRGYQPQHF. The CDR3 bases are TGTGCCAGTGCGAGCCGGGGACGGGGTTATCAACCCCAGCATTTT. The chain carries TRBV6-2 or TRBV6-3 and TRBJ1-5; maybe TRBD1 (5 bases). Per germline, CDR1 MNHEY and CDR2 SVGEGT. The CDR3 is 15 residues long.

Of note for this clonotype: At one end, the junction sequence differs from germline, possibly due to a read error. The chain joins TRBV28 to TRBJ1-2; D possibly corresponds to TRBD1 (6 bases). Germline lookup yields CDR1 MDHEN and CDR2 SYDVKM. The CDR3 is 14 residues long. CDR3 nucleotides: TGTGCCAGCAGTTTCCGCGGACGGTCGGGGGGCTGCACCTTC. Its protein is CASSFRGRSGGCTF.

Note on this clonotype: At one end, the junction sequence differs from germline, possibly due to a read error. This chain uses TRBV24-1 with TRBJ2-1; the D is unclear. Germline V CDR1 and CDR2: KGHDR, SFDVKD. The CDR3 covers 16 residues. CDR3 loop: CTTSKASSRFYNEQFF. Written as DNA, the CDR3 is TGTACCACCAGTAAGGCCAGCAGCAGATTCTACAATGAGCAGTTTTTC.

The chain carries TRBV7-8 and TRBJ2-2; D is unresolved. Germline V CDR1 and CDR2: SGHVS, FQNEAQ. Trimming took off 6 bases at V and 4 bases at J, with 15 bases between the two ends. This CDR3 has 15 residues. Written as DNA, the CDR3 is TGTGCCAGCAGATCACCTACAGCGACCACCGGGGAGCTGTTTTTT. It specifies CASRSPTATTGELFF.

Regarding this clonotype: The germline gene is not matched at one end of the junction; a read error may be the cause. The V gene is TRBV28, the J gene TRBJ2-7; 10 bases are shared with TRBD1. This CDR3 spans 15 amino acids. CDR1 is MDHEN, CDR2 SYDVKM, per germline. CDR3 sequence (DNA): TGTGTCAGCAGACCTACGGGACAGGGGTCCTACGAGCAGTACTTC. It codes for CVSRPTGQGSYEQYF.